This note documents a single T cell receptor beta chain sequence. Its specificity is unknown. The missing CDR3 end, 3 residues past where the read stops, is filled in from the germline J gene. The data are from a study of T cells in women clearing cervical HPV infection. Study background: Controls' single incident HPV16 infection cleared within 12 months without precancer. Controls gave blood once infection was undetectable; cases at lesion identification. Study-wide results and limits: Timing of associations relative to infection is unclear; T-cell subsets were not isolated.

All participants had a single incident cervical HPV16 infection, and prevalent HPV16 infections were excluded. TCRdb keeps only in-frame clones here, not all; method: immunoSEQ multiplex PCR. Its listing shows around 39,000 clones. The CDR3 is made up of 17 amino acids. The ends were cut back, 7 bases at V and 8 bases at J, with 26 bases in the middle. The chain employs TRBV12-3 or TRBV12-4 and TRBJ1-4; tentative D call: TRBD1 (6 bases). Sequenced material: blood buffy coat. The receptor comes from a woman between 18 and 69 years old with a cervical HPV16 infection that either progressed to CIN3+ or cleared (not recorded which). The covered CDR3 bases are TGTGCCAGCACCACCGAGACGTCCACAGGGTTACGGGAAAAA. It is translated as CASTTETSTGLREK. The full CDR3 protein is CASTTETSTGLREKLFF.